This is a list of T cell receptor beta chains from one sample in a study of radiation and T cells in renal cell carcinoma. The data were produced by immunoSEQ multiplex PCR, yet TCRdb's version contains in-frame clones alone and is incomplete. The repertoire has about 120,000 clones, about four fifths of them found once; the top ten carry 5.8%. Sample: blood, taken from a patient whose treatment included radiotherapy and nephrectomy. Receptor source: a man aged 50-59 years with renal cell carcinoma. Both conserved end residues are part of each CDR3. Each record gives: D gene, V gene, CDR3 length, J gene, clone size, CDR3 DNA, CDR3 protein. The D gene is left open where the match is weak. Not every row has a clone size; where given, it reads once, few, many or a size class.

TRBD1	TRBV5-1	13	TRBJ2-7	NA	TGCGCCAGCAGCGGGACAGGTGACTACGAGCAGTACTTC	CASSGTGDYEQYF
TRBD1	TRBV7-2	15	TRBJ2-7	NA	TGTGCCAGCAGCTTAGTGGGACAGGGGGCTGACGAGCAGTACTTC	CASSLVGQGADEQYF
NA	TRBV7-9	13	TRBJ2-4	NA	TGTGCCAGCAGCTTCCGTGGTGAGGACATTCAGTACTTC	CASSFRGEDIQYF
NA	TRBV5-1	15	TRBJ2-2	once	TGCGCCAGCAGCGGGACGGGACAGAACACCGGGGAGCTGTTTTTT	CASSGTGQNTGELFF
NA	TRBV6-5	14	TRBJ2-1	NA	TGTGCCAGCAGTTACTCGAACAGTGACAATGAGCAGTTCTTC	CASSYSNSDNEQFF
TRBD1	TRBV5-4	14	TRBJ1-2	NA	TGTGCCAGCTGGGGACAGGGGTCTAACTATGGCTACACCTTC	CASWGQGSNYGYTF
TRBD1	TRBV10-3	14	TRBJ2-2	NA	TGTGCCATCGGCGGGACAGGCAACACCGGGGAGCTGTTTTTT	CAIGGTGNTGELFF
NA	TRBV5-1	16	TRBJ2-7	NA	TGCGCCAGCAGTGTTTTCGGCGGGGTAAACTCCTACGAGCAGTACTTC	CASSVFGGVNSYEQYF
NA	TRBV30	12	TRBJ2-2	NA	TGTGCCTGGAGATTCGAAACCGGGGAGCTGTTTTTT	CAWRFETGELFF
TRBD2	TRBV9	16	TRBJ2-1	NA	TGTGCCAGCAGCGTAGAGCCAGCGGGAGGCTACAATGAGCAGTTCTTC	CASSVEPAGGYNEQFF
NA	TRBV2	16	TRBJ2-4	NA	TGTGCCAGCAGTGAAACCGAAGGCAGTTTGGGCAACATTCAGTACTTC	CASSETEGSLGNIQYF
NA	TRBV7-9	14	TRBJ1-1	NA	TGTGCCAGCAGCCGTCGCGGGGGAAACACTGAAGCTTTCTTT	CASSRRGGNTEAFF
NA	TRBV5-1	13	TRBJ2-7	NA	TGCGCCAGCTGCATGTATGGGCGGGGCGAGCAGTACTTC	CASCMYGRGEQYF
TRBD2	TRBV5-1	14	TRBJ2-3	NA	TGCGCCAGCAGCGGGGGGGTTAGCACAGATACGCAGTATTTT	CASSGGVSTDTQYF
NA	TRBV10-3	15	TRBJ2-7	NA	TGTGCCATCAGTGAGGGTTTCGGTGGGCCCTACGAGCAGTACTTC	CAISEGFGGPYEQYF
NA	TRBV5-1	11	TRBJ2-7	NA	TGCGCCAGCAGCTCAAACTACGAGCAGTACTTC	CASSSNYEQYF
NA	TRBV7-2	14	TRBJ1-5	NA	TGTGCCAGCAGCAAGGGGCGTAGCAATCAGCCCCAGCATTTT	CASSKGRSNQPQHF
TRBD1	TRBV12-5	14	TRBJ2-5	few	TGTGCTAGTGGTTCCGGACAGGGGGTAGAGACCCAGTACTTC	CASGSGQGVETQYF